Listed here are 4 T cell receptor beta chains from one sample, sequenced in a study of T cell responses to AZD1222 COVID-19 vaccine. Assay: immunoSEQ multiplex PCR; the TCRdb copy retains only in-frame clones and omits some. The data hold about 84,000 clones, with roughly 87% observed a single time. The sequencing here drew on peripheral blood, taken 28 days after the second AZD1222 dose. The source of these receptors is an adult who received the AZD1222 COVID-19 vaccine.

The chain couples TRBV3-1 (or the pseudogene TRBV3-2) to TRBJ1-2; D is unresolved. CDR3 length: 16 amino acids. The germline V and J ends were trimmed by 1 base and 2 bases, with 14 bases remaining between them. Germline V lookup: CDR1 LGHDT, CDR2 YNNKEL (reference sequence). The CDR3 sequence: CASSQVGLNLNYGYTF. The CDR3 DNA reads as TGTGCCAGCAGCCAAGTGGGCTTAAACCTAAACTATGGCTACACCTTC.

This sequence joins TRBV3-1 (or the pseudogene TRBV3-2) and TRBJ2-1; D gene ambiguous. Germline-derived CDR1 and CDR2 are LGHDT and YNNKEL (reference sequence). V was clipped by 1 base and J by 5 bases, with 12 bases between them. The CDR3 covers 15 residues. Here the CDR3 DNA reads TGTGCCAGCAGCCAAGGGCGAGCGCCGGACAATGAGCAGTTCTTC. Amino acid sequence: CASSQGRAPDNEQFF.

The chain carries TRBV7-9 and TRBJ2-7; possible D gene TRBD1, 6 bases. Germline V gene sequence: CDR1 SEHNR, CDR2 FQNEAQ (reference sequence). This CDR3 comprises 15 residues. Trimming shortened V by 6 bases and J by 1 base, and 16 bases separated the two germline ends. The CDR3 coding sequence is TGTGCCAGCAGTTCCAAACAGGGAACGTCCTACGAGCAGTACTTC. It is translated as CASSSKQGTSYEQYF.

The chain is built from TRBV9 and TRBJ1-4; TRBD1 is a possible D gene (5 bases). The CDR3 loop spans 16 amino acids. Germline CDR1 reads SGDLS; CDR2 reads YYNGEE. V lost 4 bases and J lost 5, with 18 bases in between. CDR3 sequence: CASSPQSPGGNEKLFF. CDR3 in DNA: TGTGCCAGCAGCCCCCAATCGCCCGGGGGGAATGAAAAACTGTTTTTT.